The 30 T cell receptor beta chains listed next were all sequenced from one sample in a study of T cells in Graves' hyperthyroidism and ophthalmopathy. It was RNA transcripts that yielded the amplified TCR beta CDR3 regions. The HTBI primer set drove a first-round RT-PCR of the TCR CDR3. MiXCR, applied by TCRdb to the multiplex PCR reads, yields one record per CDR3 protein. Of roughly 550,000 distinct CDR3 sequences listed, about 16% are singletons. The sample comprised blood. These receptors originate from a woman aged 25 to 39 with Graves' ophthalmopathy.

At least ten counts were recorded for this clonotype. CDR3 in DNA: TGTGCCAGCAGCCCCCACCAGGGGACCTATGGCTACACCTTC. Protein: CASSPHQGTYGYTF. The V gene is TRBV7-2, the J gene TRBJ1-2; a possible D gene is TRBD1 (6 bases). Germline V CDR1 and CDR2: SGHTA, FQGNSA. V lost 5 bases to trimming and J lost 4 bases, with 14 bases between them. The CDR3 is made up of 14 amino acids.

This clonotype was counted ten times or more. This chain joins TRBV28 and TRBJ2-5, with 11 bases fitting TRBD2. The CDR3 runs 16 residues. The V and J ends lost 2 bases and 5 bases, in that order; junction bases with no gene match: 7. Germline CDR1 is MDHEN and CDR2 is SYDVKM. CDR3 sequence reads: CASSLPTSGIVETQYF. The CDR3 nucleotides read TGTGCCAGCAGTTTACCGACTAGCGGGATCGTGGAGACCCAGTACTTC.

This clonotype was seen a handful of times. V and J are TRBV27 and TRBJ1-2, with 10 bases identical to TRBD1. This CDR3 region has 19 residues. The germline gives CDR1 MNHEY, CDR2 SMNVEV (reference sequence). Trimming removed 6 bases from V and 3 bases from J; junction bases left unmatched: 19. The CDR3 sequence is CASRPNTGTGVPPDYGYTF. CDR3 in DNA: TGTGCCAGCAGGCCTAACACCGGGACAGGGGTACCCCCGGACTATGGCTACACCTTC.

The gene calls are TRBV20-1 and TRBJ2-1, with 10 bases fitting TRBD2. The CDR3 is 14 amino acids. Germline trimming cut 1 base from V and 10 bases from J; bases unmatched to any gene: 7. Germline CDR1 DFQATT, CDR2 SNEGSKA (reference sequence). CDR3 DNA sequence: TGCAGTGCTAGAGGCCCCCTAGCGGGAGACGAGCAGTTCTTC. Amino acids: CSARGPLAGDEQFF.

V usage is TRBV30 and J usage is TRBJ2-2; 7 positions match TRBD1. This CDR3 spans 13 amino acids. Per the germline V gene, CDR1 is GTSNPN and CDR2 is SVGIG (reference sequence). V shed 4 bases and J 4 bases; nucleotides not matched to a gene: 3. The CDR3, as DNA: TGTGCCTGGAACAGGGGTAGCACCGGGGAGCTGTTTTTT. Its protein product is CAWNRGSTGELFF.

V is TRBV7-9 and J is TRBJ2-5; the D is unclear. Germline V CDR1 and CDR2: SEHNR, FQNEAQ (reference sequence). This CDR3 region has 12 residues. V lost 3 bases to trimming and J lost 6 bases, with 8 bases between them. This chain's CDR3 is CASSFWSKTQYF. The CDR3, as DNA: TGTGCCAGCAGCTTTTGGTCGAAGACCCAGTACTTC.

The genes are TRBV28 and TRBJ2-1, with 12 bases matching TRBD2. Germline assignment: CDR1 MDHEN and CDR2 SYDVKM. This CDR3 comprises 16 residues. With 3 bases clipped from V and 9 bases from J, the junction kept 9 bases outside the gene matches. CDR3 bases: TGTGCCAGCAGTTTCCATCTAGCGGGAGGGAAAGGTGAGCAGTTCTTC. Protein product: CASSFHLAGGKGEQFF.

This clonotype was counted at least ten times. The CDR3 reads CSATTLGVNTEAFF. DNA for the CDR3: TGCAGTGCGACGACATTGGGGGTGAACACTGAAGCTTTCTTT. The V gene is TRBV20-1, the J gene TRBJ1-1, with D perhaps matching TRBD1 (5 bases). The CDR3 runs to 14 residues. V was pared by 6 bases and J by 0 bases, with 14 bases between. Germline CDR1 DFQATT, CDR2 SNEGSKA (reference sequence).

This clonotype was seen repeatedly, ten times or more. The CDR3: CASSPGTGAGYTF. Written as DNA, the CDR3 is TGTGCCAGCAGCCCAGGGACAGGGGCTGGCTACACCTTC. J is TRBJ1-2 and V is TRBV6-2 or TRBV6-3; the match to TRBD1 covers 10 bases. Trimming cost V 6 bases and J 7 bases; bases outside gene matches: 5. The CDR3 is made up of 13 amino acids. Germline CDR1 reads MNHEY; CDR2 reads SVGEGT.

The J gene is TRBJ2-2, the V gene TRBV11-3, with 8 bases identical to TRBD1. The CDR3 runs to 16 residues. With 1 base clipped from V and 5 bases from J, the junction kept 6 bases outside the gene matches. Germline values: CDR1 SGHNT, CDR2 YENEEA. CDR3 residues: CASSLAPRGRTGELFF. For the CDR3, the DNA is TGTGCCAGCAGCTTAGCCCCCAGGGGGCGGACCGGGGAGCTGTTTTTT.

The chain has TRBV29-1 and TRBJ1-1; 9 nucleotides line up with TRBD1. The germline V gene encodes CDR1 SQVTM and CDR2 ANQGSEA. The CDR3 spans 13 residues. The ends lost 6 bases at V and 4 bases at J; junction bases unmatched: 6. The DNA of the CDR3 is TGCAGCGTAGGGAAGGACAGGGGCACTGAAGCTTTCTTT. It is translated as CSVGKDRGTEAFF.

The chain joins TRBV12-3 or TRBV12-4 to TRBJ2-5; maybe TRBD1 (5 bases). The CDR3 is 14 amino acids. V gave up 6 bases and J gave up 5 bases, with 16 bases separating them. The CDR3 sequence is CASSTGRGRETQYF. The CDR3 nucleotides read TGTGCCAGCAGCACCGGAAGGGGTAGGGAGACCCAGTACTTC.

This clonotype was recorded a few times. The chain carries TRBV19 and TRBJ2-4, with TRBD1 identical over 7 bases. The CDR3 has 15 residues. Losses at the gene ends were 8 bases for V and 3 bases for J; bases not matched to a gene: 10. Germline-derived CDR1 and CDR2 are LNHDA and SQIVND (reference sequence). The CDR3: CASLQGRGDKNIQYF. DNA for the CDR3: TGTGCCAGTCTACAGGGGCGAGGGGACAAAAACATTCAGTACTTC.

In its sample, this clonotype was seen a few times. At one end the junction does not follow the germline gene, possibly because of a read error. CDR3 sequence reads: CAGSPQGLTKNIQYF. The CDR3 coding sequence is TGTGCCGGCAGCCCCCAGGGGCTGACCAAAAACATTCAGTACTTC. The V gene is TRBV12-3 or TRBV12-4, the J gene TRBJ2-4; weak D call: TRBD1 (6 bases). This CDR3 contains 15 residues.

Ten or more counts support this clonotype. The chain recombines TRBV20-1 with TRBJ2-3; D may be TRBD1 (6 bases). V shed 4 bases and J shed 5 bases, with 16 bases lying between them. Germline CDR1 and CDR2: DFQATT and SNEGSKA (reference sequence). This CDR3 comprises 14 residues. The CDR3 DNA follows: TGCAGTGCTATCCGCAGGACAGTTGAAGATACGCAGTATTTT. Its protein product is CSAIRRTVEDTQYF.

The rearrangement links TRBV7-8 to TRBJ2-6; a possible D gene is TRBD2 (5 bases). Trimming pared 3 bases from V and 0 bases from J, leaving 21 bases between. The V gene's germline CDR1 is SGHVS and CDR2 FQNEAQ. This CDR3 comprises 20 residues. CDR3 residues: CASSFPRGPSLSSGANVLTF. Here the CDR3 DNA reads TGTGCCAGCAGCTTTCCCCGGGGTCCCTCCCTAAGCTCTGGGGCCAACGTCCTGACTTTC. The full variable domain, rest sourced from reference TRBV7-8 and TRBJ2-6, is GAGVSQSPRYKVAKRGQDVALRCDPISGHVSLFWYQQALGQGPEFLTYFQNEAQLDKSGLPSDRFFAERPEGSVSTLKIQRTQQEDSAVYLCASSFPRGPSLSSGANVLTFGAGSRLTVL.

This clonotype was observed a few times. This rearrangement joins TRBV10-3 to TRBJ2-7; D is possibly TRBD2 (6 bases). The CDR3 is 14 amino acids. Germline V CDR1 and CDR2: ENHRY, SYGVKD. Trimming took off 0 bases at V and 6 bases at J, with 12 bases between the two ends. The CDR3 DNA follows: TGTGCCATCAGTGAGTCCGAGGGAGGAACCGAGCAGTACTTC. Translation: CAISESEGGTEQYF.

This clonotype has ten or more counts. The chain couples TRBV15 to TRBJ1-5; the match to TRBD1 covers 9 bases. CDR3 length: 16 amino acids. The junction had 6 bases not matched to a gene; V was cut back by 0 bases and J by 6 bases. Per germline, CDR1 LNHNV and CDR2 YYDKDF (reference sequence). Here the CDR3 DNA reads TGTGCCACCAGCAGAGATCGCGAGACAGGGGGTCAGCCCCAGCATTTT. This codes for CATSRDRETGGQPQHF. Full variable domain (remainder filled in from reference TRBV15 and TRBJ1-5): DAMVIQNPRYQVTQFGKPVTLSCSQTLNHNVMYWYQQKSSQAPKLLFHYYDKDFNNEADTPDNFQSRRPNTSFCFLDIRSPGLGDTAMYLCATSRDRETGGQPQHFGDGTRLSIL.

V usage is TRBV6-5 and J usage is TRBJ2-7; D tentatively fits TRBD1 or TRBD2 (7 bases each). Germline CDR1 and CDR2: MNHEY and SVGAGI. The CDR3 consists of 13 residues. Trimming took off 2 bases at V and 8 bases at J, with 13 bases between the two ends. The DNA for the CDR3 is TGTGCCAGCAGTTACCAGGGGGGGGGACAGCAGTACTTC. This gives the protein CASSYQGGGQQYF.

This clonotype was seen a few times. The chain joins TRBV6-5 to TRBJ2-1, with 14 bases lining up with TRBD2. The CDR3 length is 16 residues. Germline CDR1 is MNHEY and CDR2 is SVGAGI. Trimming cost V 2 bases and J 4 bases; bases outside gene matches: 1. For the CDR3, the DNA is TGTGCCAGCAGTTACGGGACTAGCGGGGGTTACAATGAGCAGTTCTTC. Protein product: CASSYGTSGGYNEQFF.

In this sample, this clonotype turned up a few times. The chain has TRBV19 and TRBJ2-1; 7 bases align to TRBD2. The germline gives CDR1 LNHDA, CDR2 SQIVND (reference sequence). The CDR3 contains 15 residues. Trimming took 3 bases from V and 6 from J; bases not matched to a gene: 8. The CDR3, as DNA: TGTGCCAGTAGTATCGGGGGGTTTCTCCGCAATGAGCAGTTCTTC. This translates into CASSIGGFLRNEQFF.

This sequence joins TRBV9 and TRBJ2-3; D possibly corresponds to TRBD2 (6 bases). V shed 7 bases and J shed 3 bases, with 24 bases lying between them. Germline values: CDR1 SGDLS, CDR2 YYNGEE. CDR3 length: 17 residues. CDR3 sequence reads: CASCLGAGTLATDTQYF. CDR3 in DNA: TGTGCCAGCTGCTTGGGTGCGGGGACCTTGGCTACAGATACGCAGTATTTT.

Points on this clonotype: This may stem from a read error, because a much larger clone lies one nucleotide away. J is TRBJ2-7 and V is TRBV20-1; the match to TRBD2 covers 7 bases. Germline V gene sequence: CDR1 DFQATT, CDR2 SNEGSKA (reference sequence). The CDR3 sequence is 12 residues long. The CDR3 bases are TGCAGTGCTGGCCTAGCGGCCTACGTGCAGTACTTC. Amino acid sequence: CSAGLAAYVQYF.

The table lists this clonotype with a few counts. This chain links TRBV6-1 with TRBJ2-1; D remains unclear. The V gene lost 8 bases and the J gene lost 6 bases, with 8 bases spanning the gap. CDR1 MNHNS and CDR2 SASEGT come from the germline V gene. The CDR3 has 11 residues. The CDR3 spells CASWHPNEQFF. The CDR3 DNA sequence: TGTGCCAGCTGGCATCCCAATGAGCAGTTCTTC.

The chain has TRBV3-2 and TRBJ1-2; TRBD1 was called by the table and not checked on the DNA. TRBV3-2 has pseudogene status. This CDR3 is built from 14 residues. CDR3 sequence reads: CVSSQGPGTHGYTF. CDR3 bases: TGTGTCAGCAGCCAAGGCCCCGGGACGCATGGCTACACCTTC.

The rearrangement uses TRBV7-9 and TRBJ2-1; possible D gene TRBD1, 5 bases. The CDR3 runs 13 residues. V lost 1 base, J lost 9 bases, and 10 bases lay in between. CDR1 and CDR2 from the germline V gene are SEHNR and FQNEAQ (reference sequence). The CDR3 bases are TGTGCCAGCAGCTTAGTCGTAGGGGTTGAGCAGTTCTTC. Its translation: CASSLVVGVEQFF.

The genes are TRBV25-1 and TRBJ2-5; D gene unclear. This CDR3 is 13 amino acids long. Trimming left V 3 bases short and J 9 bases short, with 14 bases between. Germline lookup yields CDR1 MGHDK and CDR2 SYGVNS. In DNA form, the CDR3 reads TGTGCCAGCAGTGATTTCGTCAGGATGTCCCAGTACTTC. Translated: CASSDFVRMSQYF.

This clonotype occurred a few times. A much larger clone differs by one base, so this may be a read error. Here the CDR3 omits its conserved ending phenylalanine or tryptophan, so a read error is the likely source. This chain joins TRBV12-3 or TRBV12-4 and TRBJ2-5; D is perhaps TRBD2 (6 bases). Trimming removed 2 bases at V and 5 bases at J, with 12 bases between. CDR3 length equals 14 residues. CDR3 amino acids: CASSLPGGGETQYL. The CDR3 DNA is TGTGCCAGCAGTTTACCGGGCGGAGGGGAGACCCAGTACCTC.

The genes are TRBV6-1 and TRBJ1-2; a weak D match, TRBD1 (6 bases). V was clipped by 2 bases and J by 1 base, with 11 bases between them. The CDR3 consists of 15 residues. The germline V gene has CDR1 MNHNS and CDR2 SASEGT. The CDR3 protein is CASSERGAFNYGYTF. CDR3 sequence (DNA): TGTGCCAGCAGTGAACGGGGGGCTTTTAACTATGGCTACACCTTC.

Regarding this clonotype: Being one base from a much bigger clone, this may be a read error. The rearrangement uses TRBV5-1 and TRBJ2-3, with a weak D call TRBD2 (5 bases). The CDR3 is 18 amino acids. Per the germline V gene, CDR1 is SGHRS and CDR2 is YFSETQ. CDR3 sequence: CASCLEGSPPPSTDTQYF. CDR3 sequence (DNA): TGCGCCAGCTGCTTGGAAGGGAGCCCACCCCCTAGCACAGATACGCAGTATTTT. Based on the CDR3 plus reference TRBV5-1 and TRBJ2-3, the full variable domain is KAGVTQTPRYLIKTRGQQVTLSCSPISGHRSVSWYQQTPGQGLQFLFEYFSETQRNKGNFPGRFSGRQFSNSRSEMNVSTLELGDSALYLCASCLEGSPPPSTDTQYFGPGTRLTVL.